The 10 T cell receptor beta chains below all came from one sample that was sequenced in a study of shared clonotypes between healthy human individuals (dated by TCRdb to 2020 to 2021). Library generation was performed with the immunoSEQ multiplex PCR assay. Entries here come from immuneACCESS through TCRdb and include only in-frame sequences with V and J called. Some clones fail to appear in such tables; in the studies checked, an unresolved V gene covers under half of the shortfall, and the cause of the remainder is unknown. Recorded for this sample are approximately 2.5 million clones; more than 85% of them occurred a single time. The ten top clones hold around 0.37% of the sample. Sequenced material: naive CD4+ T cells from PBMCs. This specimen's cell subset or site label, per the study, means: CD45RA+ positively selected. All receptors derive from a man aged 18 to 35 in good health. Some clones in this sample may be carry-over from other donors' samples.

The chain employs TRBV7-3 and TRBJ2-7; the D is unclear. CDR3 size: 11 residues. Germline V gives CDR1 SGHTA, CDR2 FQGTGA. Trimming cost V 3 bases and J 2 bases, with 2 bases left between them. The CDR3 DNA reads TGTGCCAGCAGCTTCCCCTACGAGCAGTACTTC. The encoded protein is CASSFPYEQYF.

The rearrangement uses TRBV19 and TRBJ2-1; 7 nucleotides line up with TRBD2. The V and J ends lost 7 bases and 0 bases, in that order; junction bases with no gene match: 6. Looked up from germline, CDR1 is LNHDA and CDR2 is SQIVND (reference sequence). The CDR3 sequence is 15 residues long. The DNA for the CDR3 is TGTGCCAGTACCCTAGCGGCCATCTCCTACAATGAGCAGTTCTTC. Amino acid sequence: CASTLAAISYNEQFF.

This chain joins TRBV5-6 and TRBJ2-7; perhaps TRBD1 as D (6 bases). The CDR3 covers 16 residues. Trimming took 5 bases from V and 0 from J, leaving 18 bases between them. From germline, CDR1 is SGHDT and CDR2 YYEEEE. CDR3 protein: CASRERQDLSSYEQYF. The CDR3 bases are TGTGCCAGCAGAGAACGACAGGACCTTAGCTCCTACGAGCAGTACTTC.

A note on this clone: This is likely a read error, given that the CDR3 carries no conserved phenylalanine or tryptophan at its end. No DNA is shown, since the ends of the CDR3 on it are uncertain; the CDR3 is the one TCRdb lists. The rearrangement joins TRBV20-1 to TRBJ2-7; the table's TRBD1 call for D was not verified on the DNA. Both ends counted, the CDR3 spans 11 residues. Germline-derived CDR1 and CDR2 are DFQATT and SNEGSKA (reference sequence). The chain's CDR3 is CSASEGDRKPL.

This CDR3 reads CASSKWGEEGNSYEQYF. As DNA, the CDR3 is TGTGCCAGCAGCAAATGGGGCGAGGAGGGGAACTCCTACGAGCAGTACTTC. The J gene is TRBJ2-7, the V gene TRBV21-1; TRBD2 is the table's D call and was not checked against the DNA. TRBV21-1 is a documented pseudogene. CDR3 length equals 17 residues.

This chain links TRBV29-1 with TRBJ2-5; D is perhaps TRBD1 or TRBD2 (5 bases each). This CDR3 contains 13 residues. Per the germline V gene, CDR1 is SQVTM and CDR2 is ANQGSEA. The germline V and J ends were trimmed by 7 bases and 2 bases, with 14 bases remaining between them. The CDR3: CSAQRGSQETQYF. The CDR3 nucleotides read TGCAGCGCTCAGAGGGGCAGTCAAGAGACCCAGTACTTC.

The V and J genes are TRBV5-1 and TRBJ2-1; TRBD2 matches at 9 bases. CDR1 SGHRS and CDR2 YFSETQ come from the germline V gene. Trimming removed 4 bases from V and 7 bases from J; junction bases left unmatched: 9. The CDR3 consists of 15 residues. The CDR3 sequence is CASSQGLAPGNEQFF. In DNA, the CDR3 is TGCGCCAGCAGCCAGGGACTAGCCCCGGGGAATGAGCAGTTCTTC. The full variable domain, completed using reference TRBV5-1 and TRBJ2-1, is KAGVTQTPRYLIKTRGQQVTLSCSPISGHRSVSWYQQTPGQGLQFLFEYFSETQRNKGNFPGRFSGRQFSNSRSEMNVSTLELGDSALYLCASSQGLAPGNEQFFGPGTRLTVL.

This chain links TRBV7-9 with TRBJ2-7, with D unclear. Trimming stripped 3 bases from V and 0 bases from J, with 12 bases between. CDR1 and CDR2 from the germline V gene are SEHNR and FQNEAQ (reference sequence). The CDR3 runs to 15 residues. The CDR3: CASSLKGSGSYEQYF. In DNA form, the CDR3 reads TGTGCCAGCAGCTTGAAAGGCTCGGGCTCCTACGAGCAGTACTTC.

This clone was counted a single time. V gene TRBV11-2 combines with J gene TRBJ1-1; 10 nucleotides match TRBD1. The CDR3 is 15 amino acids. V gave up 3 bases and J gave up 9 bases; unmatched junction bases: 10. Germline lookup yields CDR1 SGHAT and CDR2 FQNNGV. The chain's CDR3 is CASSFYRDRGRQAFF. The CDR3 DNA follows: TGTGCCAGCAGCTTCTACCGGGACAGGGGACGCCAAGCTTTCTTT.

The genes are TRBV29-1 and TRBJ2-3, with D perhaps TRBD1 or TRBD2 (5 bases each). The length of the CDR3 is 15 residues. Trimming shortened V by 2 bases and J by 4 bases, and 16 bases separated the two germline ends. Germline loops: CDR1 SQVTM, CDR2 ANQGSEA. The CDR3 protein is CSVEIRSSGPDTQYF. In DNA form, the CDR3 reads TGCAGCGTTGAAATAAGAAGCTCGGGACCAGATACGCAGTATTTT.